This T cell receptor (beta chain) was captured in a study of early T cells in non-severe SARS-CoV-2 infection. Study overall: Bulk RNA taken from unsorted whole blood was sequenced, leaving chains unpaired. Study-level points and caveats: There was a bias toward anti-spike CD8 responses in VDJdb matching, which missed private and CD4 specificities.

Unique molecular identifier tags were affixed to discrete cDNA molecules. From the 5' RACE reads, TCRdb called clonotypes with MiXCR, one entry per CDR3 protein. The table shows around 98,000 distinct CDR3 sequences, with roughly 9.6% occurring only once. This clonotype was seen many times. What it binds is unknown. This receptor was identified in an adult who was a healthcare worker with PCR-confirmed SARS-CoV-2 infection or an uninfected control (not recorded which). Material: whole blood.

In DNA form, the CDR3 reads TGTGCCAGCAGTCCTCTTCGGGGGACCCAAGAGACCCAGTACTTC. It translates to CASSPLRGTQETQYF. The V gene is TRBV2, the J gene TRBJ2-5; TRBD2 might be the D (6 bases). Germline CDR1 and CDR2: SNHLY and FYNNEI. V was trimmed by 5 bases and J by 1 base, leaving 14 bases between them. The CDR3 consists of 15 residues.